The present TCR beta chain was sequenced within a study of CD8 T cells in ankylosing spondylitis. Of note for this clonotype: Its target is not known.

Losses at the gene ends were 4 bases for V and 4 bases for J; bases not matched to a gene: 7. Looked up from germline, CDR1 is ENHRY and CDR2 is SYGVKD. The CDR3 consists of 15 residues. Overall study results and limits: It appeared that ankylosing spondylitis blood was characterized by a TCR beta motif of several highly homologous variants. There was reportedly significant enrichment of clones that were disease-linked in matched ankylosing spondylitis synovial fluid. Disease-linked clones were found to be CD8+ and relatively rare in peripheral blood.

For TCR beta, libraries came from quantitative 5'-RACE with molecular barcodes. TCRdb recomputed calls from the 5' RACE reads with MiXCR, one row per CDR3 protein. Found here are more than 300,000 distinct CDR3 sequences, more than 9% of them singletons; the top ten hold roughly 9.2%. The sequenced sample consisted of blood, either unsorted or a sorted T cell fraction (not recorded which). The receptor comes from a female donor with ankylosing spondylitis or in good health (not recorded which). The chain has TRBV10-3 and TRBJ2-5; 9 nucleotides line up with TRBD1. CDR3 region: CAISGQGGRSETQYF. The CDR3 coding sequence is TGTGCCATCAGTGGACAGGGGGGGAGGTCAGAGACCCAGTACTTC.